This T cell receptor beta chain originates from a study of cytomegalovirus exposure and HLA in healthy donors. Findings and caveats of the study: Published work reported that the classifier diagnosed cytomegalovirus status with high specificity and sensitivity. For most TCR beta V segments, an earlier analysis put the productive rate at about 87% or about 30% of the time. A link between a missense DCLRE1C variant and TCR beta V- and J-gene trimming emerged from a later analysis. Later analysis reportedly placed an Asian-associated ancestry cluster below the roughly 700-donor mean in N-insertions.

It was with 60 Vbeta and 13 Jbeta primers that the PCR ran. The table came from immunoSEQ multiplex PCR; TCRdb's copy has only in-frame clones and leaves some out. The data contain approximately 200,000 clones, about 80% of them singletons. The ends lost 0 bases at V and 6 bases at J; junction bases unmatched: 9. Germline-derived CDR1 and CDR2 are MNHNS and SASEGT. The CDR3 covers 17 residues. This clone was seen a few times. Its antigen is as yet unknown. The source material was PBMCs. The source is a man aged 18 to 30 in good health and CMV-seronegative. The V gene is TRBV6-1, the J gene TRBJ2-3; 10 bases map to TRBD2. CDR3 coding DNA: TGTGCCAGCAGTGAAGCGCTTAGCGGGGGGACCAGGGATACGCAGTATTTT. Translated, it gives CASSEALSGGTRDTQYF.